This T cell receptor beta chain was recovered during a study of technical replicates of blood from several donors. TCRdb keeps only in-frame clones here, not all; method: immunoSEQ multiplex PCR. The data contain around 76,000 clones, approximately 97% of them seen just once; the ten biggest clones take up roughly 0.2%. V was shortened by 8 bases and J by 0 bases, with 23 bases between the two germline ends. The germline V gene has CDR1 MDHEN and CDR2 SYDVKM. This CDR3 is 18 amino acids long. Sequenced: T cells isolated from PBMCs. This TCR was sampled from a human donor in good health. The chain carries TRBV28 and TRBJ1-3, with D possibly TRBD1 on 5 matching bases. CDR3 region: CASLMAGSAILSGNTIYF. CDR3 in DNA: TGTGCCAGCTTGATGGCAGGGTCCGCGATCCTCTCTGGAAACACCATATATTTT.